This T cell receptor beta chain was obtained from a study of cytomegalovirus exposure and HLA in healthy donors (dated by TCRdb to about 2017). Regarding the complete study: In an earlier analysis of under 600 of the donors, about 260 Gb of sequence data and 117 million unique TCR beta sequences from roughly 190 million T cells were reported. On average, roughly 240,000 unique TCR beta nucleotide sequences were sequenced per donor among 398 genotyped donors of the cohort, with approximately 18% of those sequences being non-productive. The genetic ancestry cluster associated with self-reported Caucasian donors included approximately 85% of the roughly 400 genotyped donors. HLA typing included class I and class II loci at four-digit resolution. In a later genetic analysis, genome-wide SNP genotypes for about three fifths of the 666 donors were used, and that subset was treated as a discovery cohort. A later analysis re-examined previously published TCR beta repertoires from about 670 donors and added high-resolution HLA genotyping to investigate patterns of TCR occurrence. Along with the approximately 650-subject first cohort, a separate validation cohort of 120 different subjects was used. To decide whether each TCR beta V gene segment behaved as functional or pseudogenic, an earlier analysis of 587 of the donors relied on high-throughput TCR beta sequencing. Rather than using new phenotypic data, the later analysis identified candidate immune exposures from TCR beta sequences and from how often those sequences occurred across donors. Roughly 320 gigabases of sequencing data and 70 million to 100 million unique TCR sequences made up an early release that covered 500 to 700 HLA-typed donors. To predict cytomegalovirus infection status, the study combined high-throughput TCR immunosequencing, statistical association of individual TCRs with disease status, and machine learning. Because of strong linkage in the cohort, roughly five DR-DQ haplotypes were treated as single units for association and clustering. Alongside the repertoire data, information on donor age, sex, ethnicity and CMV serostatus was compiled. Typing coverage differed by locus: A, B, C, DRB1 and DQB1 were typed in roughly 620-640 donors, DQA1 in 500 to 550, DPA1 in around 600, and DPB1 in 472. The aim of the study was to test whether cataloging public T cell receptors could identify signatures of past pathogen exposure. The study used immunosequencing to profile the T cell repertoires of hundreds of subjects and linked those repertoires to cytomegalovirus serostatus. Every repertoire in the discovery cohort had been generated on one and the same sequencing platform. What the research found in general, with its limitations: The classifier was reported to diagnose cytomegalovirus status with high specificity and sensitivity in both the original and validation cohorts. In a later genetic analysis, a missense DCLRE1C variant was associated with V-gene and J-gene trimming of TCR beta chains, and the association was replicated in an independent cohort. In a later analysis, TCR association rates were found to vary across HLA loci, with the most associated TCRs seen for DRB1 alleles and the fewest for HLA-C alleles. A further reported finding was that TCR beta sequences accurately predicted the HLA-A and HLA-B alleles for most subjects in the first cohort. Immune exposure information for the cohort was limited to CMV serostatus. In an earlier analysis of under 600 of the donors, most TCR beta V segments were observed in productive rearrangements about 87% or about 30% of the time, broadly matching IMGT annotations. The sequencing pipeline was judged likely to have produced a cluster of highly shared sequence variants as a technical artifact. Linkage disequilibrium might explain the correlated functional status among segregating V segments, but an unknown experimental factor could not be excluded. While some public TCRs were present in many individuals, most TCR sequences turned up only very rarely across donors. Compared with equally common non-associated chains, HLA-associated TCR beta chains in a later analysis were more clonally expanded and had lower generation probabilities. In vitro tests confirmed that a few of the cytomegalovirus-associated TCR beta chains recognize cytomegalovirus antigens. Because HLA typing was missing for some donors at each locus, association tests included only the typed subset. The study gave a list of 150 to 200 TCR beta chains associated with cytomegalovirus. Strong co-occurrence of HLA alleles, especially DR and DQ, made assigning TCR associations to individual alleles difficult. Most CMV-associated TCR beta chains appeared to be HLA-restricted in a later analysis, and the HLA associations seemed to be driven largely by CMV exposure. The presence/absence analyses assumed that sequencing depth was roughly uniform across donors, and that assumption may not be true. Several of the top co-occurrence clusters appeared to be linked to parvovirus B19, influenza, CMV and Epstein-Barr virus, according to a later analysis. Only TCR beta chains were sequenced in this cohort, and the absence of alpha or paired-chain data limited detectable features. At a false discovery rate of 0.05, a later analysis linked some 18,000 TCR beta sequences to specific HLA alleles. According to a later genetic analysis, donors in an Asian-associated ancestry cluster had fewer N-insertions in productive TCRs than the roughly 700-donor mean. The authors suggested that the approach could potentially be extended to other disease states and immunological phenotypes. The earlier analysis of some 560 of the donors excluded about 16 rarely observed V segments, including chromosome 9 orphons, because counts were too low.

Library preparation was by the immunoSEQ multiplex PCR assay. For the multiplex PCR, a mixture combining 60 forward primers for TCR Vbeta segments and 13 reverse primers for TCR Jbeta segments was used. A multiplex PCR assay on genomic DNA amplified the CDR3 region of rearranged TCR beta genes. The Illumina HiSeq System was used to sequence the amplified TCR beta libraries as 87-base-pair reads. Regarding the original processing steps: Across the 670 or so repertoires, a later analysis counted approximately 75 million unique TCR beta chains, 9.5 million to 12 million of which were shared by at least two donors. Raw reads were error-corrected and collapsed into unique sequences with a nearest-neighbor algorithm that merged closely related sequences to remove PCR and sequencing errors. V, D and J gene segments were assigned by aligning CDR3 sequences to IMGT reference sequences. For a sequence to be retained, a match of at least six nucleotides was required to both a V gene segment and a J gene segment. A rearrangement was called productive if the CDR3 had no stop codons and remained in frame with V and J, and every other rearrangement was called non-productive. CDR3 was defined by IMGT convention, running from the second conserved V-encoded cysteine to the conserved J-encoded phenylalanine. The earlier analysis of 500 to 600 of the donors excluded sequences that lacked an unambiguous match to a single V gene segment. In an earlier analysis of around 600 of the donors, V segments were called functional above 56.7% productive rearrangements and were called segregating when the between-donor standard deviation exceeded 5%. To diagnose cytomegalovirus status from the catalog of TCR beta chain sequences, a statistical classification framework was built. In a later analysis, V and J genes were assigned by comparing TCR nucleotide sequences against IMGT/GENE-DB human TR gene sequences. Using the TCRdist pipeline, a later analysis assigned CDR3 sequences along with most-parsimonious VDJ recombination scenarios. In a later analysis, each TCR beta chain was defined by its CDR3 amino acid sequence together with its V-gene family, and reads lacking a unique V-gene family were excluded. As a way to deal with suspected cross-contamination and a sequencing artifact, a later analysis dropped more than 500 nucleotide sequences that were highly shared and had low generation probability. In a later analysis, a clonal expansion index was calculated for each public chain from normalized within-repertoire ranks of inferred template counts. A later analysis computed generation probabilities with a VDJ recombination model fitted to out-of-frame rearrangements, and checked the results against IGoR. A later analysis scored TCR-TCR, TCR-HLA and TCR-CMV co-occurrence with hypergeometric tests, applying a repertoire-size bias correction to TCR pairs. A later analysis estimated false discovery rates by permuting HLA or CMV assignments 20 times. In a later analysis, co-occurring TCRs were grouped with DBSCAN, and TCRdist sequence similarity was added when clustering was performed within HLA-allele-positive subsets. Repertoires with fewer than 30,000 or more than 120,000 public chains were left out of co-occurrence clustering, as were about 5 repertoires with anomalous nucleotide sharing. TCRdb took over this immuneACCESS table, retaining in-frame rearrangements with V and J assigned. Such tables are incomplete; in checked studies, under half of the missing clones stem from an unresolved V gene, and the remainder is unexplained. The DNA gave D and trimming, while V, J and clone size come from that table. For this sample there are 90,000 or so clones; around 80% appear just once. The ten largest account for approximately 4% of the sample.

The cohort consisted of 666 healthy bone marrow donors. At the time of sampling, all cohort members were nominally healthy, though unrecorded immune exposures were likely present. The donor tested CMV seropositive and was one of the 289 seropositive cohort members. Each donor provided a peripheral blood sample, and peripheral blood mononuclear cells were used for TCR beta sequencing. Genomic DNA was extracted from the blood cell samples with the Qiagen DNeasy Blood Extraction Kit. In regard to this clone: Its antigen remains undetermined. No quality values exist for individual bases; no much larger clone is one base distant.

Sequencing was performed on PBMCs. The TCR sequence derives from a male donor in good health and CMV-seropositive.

The CDR3 protein is CASSIGQGIHSYTF. The DNA sequence is as follows: TGTGCCAGCAGTATCGGACAGGGGATTCATAGCTACACCTTC. The chain was built from TRBV28 and TRBJ1-2; a stretch of 9 junction bases matches TRBD1. The junction shows trimming of 5 bases on V and 9 bases on J, and the gene matches do not reach 10 bases of it. From the cysteine through the phenylalanine, the CDR3 covers 14 amino acids. Only the CDR3 DNA stays, 42 bases, in frame from base 1. The germline V gene gives CDR1 as MDHEN and CDR2 as SYDVKM.